This T cell receptor beta chain emerged from a study of cytomegalovirus exposure and HLA in healthy donors. J gave up 4 bases and V 4 bases, and 10 bases lay outside the gene matches. The CDR3 extends over 15 amino acids. CDR1 and CDR2 (germline): SGHRS, YFSETQ. The PCR ran on 60 Vbeta and 13 Jbeta primers. This table comes from immunoSEQ multiplex PCR, and its TCRdb copy is limited to in-frame clones, with some not included. This table holds 130,000 or so clones. The V call is TRBV5-1, the J call TRBJ1-2; 7 bases agree with TRBD1. This receptor was identified in a woman in her late teens or twenties in good health and CMV-seronegative. Sequenced input: PBMCs. CDR3 residues: CASSPDTGATYGYTF. CDR3 in DNA: TGCGCCAGCAGCCCGGATACAGGGGCGACCTATGGCTACACCTTC.